The 17 T cell receptor beta chains given below trace back to one sample, sequenced in a study of tumor-infiltrating lymphocytes in primary liver carcinoma. Making TCR beta cDNA involved roughly 500 ng total RNA and a constant-region primer. What produced the TCR beta libraries was three nested multiplex PCR rounds using slightly modified ARM-PCR. The first two PCR rounds used TRBV1-TRBV30 forward primers with a C-beta reverse primer, around 10 cycles each. In TCRdb, the multiplex PCR reads were re-called with MiXCR into one record per CDR3 protein. The sample yields 150,000 to 200,000 distinct CDR3 sequences, roughly 80% seen once. Scientists recovered RNA and DNA together from roughly 21-30 mg of unsorted bulk tissue. The sample taken for sequencing was tumor tissue from primary liver carcinoma. These receptors were collected from a man aged 40-50 years with primary liver carcinoma and hepatitis B virus infection.

About this clonotype itself: No conserved phenylalanine or tryptophan ends this CDR3, so it is likely a read error. It is unclear where the CDR3 begins or ends on the DNA, so no DNA is shown, and the CDR3 is as TCRdb lists it. This chain links TRBV6-5 with TRBJ1-1; the listed D gene, TRBD1, was not tested against the DNA. Inclusive of both ends, the CDR3 amounts to 14 amino acids. Germline V gene data show CDR1 as MNHEY and CDR2 as SVGAGI. The CDR3 loop reads CASGYRGPGTEASL.

The CDR3 region is CASSLGDSNPSPPRGYINEQFF. The CDR3 coding sequence is TGTGCCAGCAGTTTAGGAGACAGTAATCCATCGCCCCCCAGGGGCTATATCAATGAGCAGTTCTTC. The chain uses TRBV28 and TRBJ2-1; a possible D gene is TRBD1 (6 bases). The CDR3 is 22 residues long. Germline V CDR1 and CDR2: MDHEN, SYDVKM. V lost 2 bases and J lost 6, with 35 bases in between.

With respect to this clonotype: A junction boundary mismatches the germline segment, possibly from a read error. The chain joins TRBV29-1 to TRBJ2-2, with D maybe TRBD2 (5 bases). The CDR3 extends over 12 amino acids. The V gene's germline CDR1 is SQVTM and CDR2 ANQGSEA. Here the CDR3 reads CNVMDNTGELFF. In DNA, the CDR3 is TGCAACGTTATGGATAACACCGGGGAGCTATTTTTT.

Remarks on this clonotype: Given a much more abundant clone one base away, this may be a read error. The CDR3 carries no conserved terminal phenylalanine or tryptophan, so it likely arises from a read error. The chain employs TRBV7-9 and TRBJ2-3; the D gene is possibly TRBD1 (5 bases). Germline-derived CDR1 and CDR2 are SEHNR and FQNEAQ (reference sequence). The CDR3 totals 15 residues. Trimming stripped 3 bases from V and 0 bases from J, with 10 bases between. The CDR3 loop reads CASSFGADSTDTQYY. For the CDR3, the DNA is TGTGCCAGCAGCTTTGGGGCAGATAGCACAGATACGCAGTATTAT.

With regard to this clonotype: The junction departs from the called germline gene at one end, perhaps through a read error. V is TRBV6-5 and J is TRBJ2-7; 10 bases fit TRBD2. The CDR3 consists of 14 residues. In germline, CDR1 is MNHEY, CDR2 SVGAGI. The CDR3 nucleotides are TGTGCCAGCAGTTTTTCAGCGGGAGGGAGCGAGCAGCACTTC. It is translated as CASSFSAGGSEQHF.

Of note for this clonotype: A read error may be the cause here, since a much bigger clone is one base away. The CDR3 nucleotides read TGCAGCGTTGCCACTTGGGGGGCCAACCACGAGCAGTACTTC. The encoded protein is CSVATWGANHEQYF. V is TRBV29-1 and J is TRBJ2-7; D possibly matches TRBD1 or TRBD2 (6 bases each). The V end lost 4 bases, the J end lost 5 bases, and 18 bases lay between the germline ends. The CDR3 extends over 14 amino acids. In germline, CDR1 is SQVTM, CDR2 ANQGSEA.

About this clonotype itself: A read error may produce the germline difference seen at one junction end. The V gene is TRBV11-1, the J gene TRBJ2-4; 13 bases align to TRBD2. Germline values: CDR1 SGHAT, CDR2 FQDESV (reference sequence). The CDR3 sequence is 17 residues long. CDR3 in amino acids: CARNFPGTSGTKNVQYF. CDR3 bases: TGTGCCAGGAACTTTCCCGGGACTAGCGGGACTAAAAACGTTCAGTACTTC.

Points on this clonotype: An end of the junction differs from the germline gene, which may be a read error. J is TRBJ2-1 and V is TRBV29-1; 9 nucleotides match TRBD1. CDR3 length equals 13 residues. Germline lookup yields CDR1 SQVTM and CDR2 ANQGSEA. This CDR3 is CSVIGTGNNGQFF. The CDR3 DNA reads as TGCAGCGTAATCGGGACAGGGAACAATGGGCAGTTCTTC.

As for this clonotype: No conserved phenylalanine or tryptophan is present at the end of the CDR3, so a read error is the likely explanation. The chain combines TRBV29-1 with TRBJ1-1, with 8 bases fitting TRBD1. This CDR3 region has 13 residues. In germline, CDR1 is SQVTM, CDR2 ANQGSEA. CDR3 DNA sequence: TGCAGTGCTGGGACAGGCGGCGACACTGAAGCTTTCTAT. Residues: CSAGTGGDTEAFY.

The gene calls are TRBV9 and TRBJ2-1; 9 bases are a match to TRBD2. V gave up 1 base and J gave up 4 bases; unmatched junction bases: 6. The CDR3 extends over 16 amino acids. Germline CDR1 reads SGDLS; CDR2 reads YYNGEE. DNA of the CDR3: TGTGCCAGCAGCGTAATTAGCGGGAGTACATACAATGAGCAGTTCTTC. As protein: CASSVISGSTYNEQFF.

This clonotype has a handful of counts. A much larger clone differs by one base, so this may be a read error. V is TRBV6-5 and J is TRBJ2-1; 7 bases map to TRBD2. Per the germline V gene, CDR1 is MNHEY and CDR2 is SVGAGI. This CDR3 region has 16 residues. The CDR3 loop is CVSGYSGAGVRNEQFF. CDR3 nucleotide sequence: TGTGTCAGCGGTTACTCTGGCGCGGGAGTGCGGAATGAGCAGTTCTTC.

Of note for this clonotype: Since the CDR3 does not end with the conserved phenylalanine or tryptophan, this likely comes from a read error. The limits of the CDR3 on the DNA are not certain, so only TCRdb's listed CDR3 is given. The CDR3 protein is CASSLGLDTEAFL. The chain combines TRBV11-3 with TRBJ1-1. Germline CDR1 reads SGHNT; CDR2 reads YENEEA. The CDR3 contains 13 residues when both ends are counted.

Remarks on this clonotype: The junction departs from germline at one end; a sequencing error may be responsible. The rearrangement uses TRBV29-1 and TRBJ2-2; either TRBD1 or TRBD2 may supply D (5 bases each). The CDR3 loop spans 15 amino acids. From germline, CDR1 is SQVTM and CDR2 ANQGSEA. CDR3 region: CSVGLEWGMTGELLF. The CDR3, as DNA: TGCAGCGTTGGTTTAGAATGGGGGATGACCGGGGAGCTGTTGTTT.

This chain connects TRBV4-3 to TRBJ1-2; possibly TRBD1 for D (6 bases). Germline values: CDR1 LGHNA, CDR2 YSLEER. Trimming took 3 bases from V and 4 from J, leaving 21 bases between them. This CDR3 is 17 amino acids long. CDR3 in amino acids: CASSQDYLQGRIYGYTF. The CDR3 coding sequence is TGCGCCAGCAGCCAGGATTATCTTCAGGGGCGGATCTATGGCTACACCTTC.

This clonotype appeared many times. This rearrangement joins TRBV5-4 to TRBJ1-6; TRBD1 is a possible D gene (6 bases). CDR1 SGHNT and CDR2 YYREEE come from the germline V gene (reference sequence). This CDR3 spans 14 amino acids. The ends were cut back, 6 bases at V and 7 bases at J, with 14 bases in the middle. The CDR3 DNA sequence: TGTGCCAGCACCTACGGGACACAGAATTCACCCCTCCACTTT. It is translated as CASTYGTQNSPLHF.

This sequence joins TRBV6-2 or TRBV6-3 and TRBJ1-1; D perhaps matches TRBD1 (6 bases). Germline assignment: CDR1 MNHEY and CDR2 SVGEGT. This CDR3 has 16 residues. Trimming left V 6 bases short and J 9 bases short, with 26 bases between. The CDR3 nucleotides read TGTGCCAGCAGAAGATCCGATATATGGAGGGACACCAAAGCTTTCTTT. Translated: CASRRSDIWRDTKAFF.

Regarding this clonotype: At one of its ends the junction is not consistent with the germline gene, which may arise from a read error. V gene TRBV6-2 or TRBV6-3 combines with J gene TRBJ2-7; no definite D call. Germline V gene sequence: CDR1 MNHEY, CDR2 SVGEGT. The CDR3 loop spans 16 amino acids. This CDR3 reads CTSSSGRSRSSYEQYF. The CDR3 DNA sequence: TGTACCAGCAGTAGTGGGCGGAGCCGCAGCTCGTACGAGCAGTACTTC.